The entry below gives a single TCR beta chain sequence along with its context. The same CDR3 also results from other DNA sequences found in this sample. The method was immunoSEQ multiplex PCR; TCRdb's version includes in-frame clones alone and lacks a portion of them. The sample consists of 330,000 or so clones, 88% of them appearing once. This sample is drawn from a study of blood T cell repertoires in COVID-19. Study details: In each case, the material was cDNA or gDNA derived from T cells, B-cell-depleted T cells, or PBMCs.

CDR3 length equals 15 residues. Germline CDR1 is LNHDA and CDR2 is SQIVND (reference sequence). V gave up 3 bases and J gave up 0 bases, with 9 bases separating them. The sequence was collected from a woman in her twenties or thirties who had been exposed to COVID-19. The sequencing sample was made of PBMCs or T cells enriched from blood (not recorded which). The chain couples TRBV19 to TRBJ1-5, with no clear D. The CDR3 bases are TGTGCCAGTAGTATTGGGCCGAATAGCAATCAGCCCCAGCATTTT. It encodes CASSIGPNSNQPQHF.